Presented here are 22 T cell receptor beta chains from one specimen sequenced in a study of blood T cell repertoires in COVID-19. Sequenced by immunoSEQ multiplex PCR; TCRdb stores in-frame clones only, minus some. The sample lists 250,000 to 300,000 clones, around nine tenths occurring once. Material: peripheral blood. These TCRs come from a woman in her seventies with COVID-19, enrolled during active disease.

This clone appeared a single time. The J gene is TRBJ1-5, the V gene TRBV30; tentatively, D is TRBD1 (5 bases). The CDR3 is 16 amino acids. Germline CDR1 and CDR2: GTSNPN and SVGIG (reference sequence). Trimming pared 2 bases from V and 2 bases from J, leaving 16 bases between. CDR3 in amino acids: CAWSTGGVGGNQPQHF. In DNA form, the CDR3 reads TGTGCCTGGAGTACCGGGGGGGTTGGGGGCAATCAGCCCCAGCATTTT.

This clone was detected only once. The CDR3 sequence: CASSPTDSYYGYTF. The DNA for the CDR3 is TGTGCCAGCAGTCCGACGGACAGCTACTATGGCTACACCTTC. V gene TRBV27 combines with J gene TRBJ1-2; a weak D match, TRBD1 (6 bases). The V end lost 5 bases, the J end lost 3 bases, and 13 bases lay between the germline ends. Germline CDR1 reads MNHEY; CDR2 reads SMNVEV (reference sequence). The CDR3 has 14 residues.

The chain is built from TRBV28 and TRBJ2-1, with 7 bases identical to TRBD1. The V gene's germline CDR1 is MDHEN and CDR2 SYDVKM. J lost 3 bases, V lost 7 bases, and 3 bases had no gene match. The CDR3 covers 13 residues. The CDR3 region is CASKRDSYNEQFF. CDR3 bases: TGTGCCAGCAAACGGGACAGCTACAATGAGCAGTTCTTC.

The chain combines TRBV13 with TRBJ2-3; 7 bases are a match to TRBD2. The CDR3 sequence is 15 residues long. CDR1 and CDR2 from the germline V gene are PRHDT and FYEKMQ (reference sequence). Germline trimming cut 3 bases from V and 5 bases from J; bases unmatched to any gene: 8. CDR3 in amino acids: CASSFRTSGVDTQYF. The CDR3 region has the DNA TGTGCCAGCAGCTTTAGGACTAGTGGAGTAGATACGCAGTATTTT.

The chain links TRBV18 to TRBJ2-3; 12 bases agree with TRBD2. The CDR3 consists of 18 residues. The V gene's germline CDR1 is KGHSH and CDR2 LQKENI. Trimming cost V 8 bases and J 1 base; bases outside gene matches: 13. The CDR3 coding sequence is TGTGCCAGCAAGCCTCTAGCGGGAGGGCCGGGGGGCACAGATACGCAGTATTTT. It yields the protein CASKPLAGGPGGTDTQYF.

This sequence joins TRBV7-2 and TRBJ2-5; D might be TRBD2 (5 bases). Germline assignment: CDR1 SGHTA and CDR2 FQGNSA. The CDR3 is 13 residues long. Trimming took off 5 bases at V and 5 bases at J, with 12 bases between the two ends. The CDR3 DNA follows: TGTGCCAGCAGCGTACGGGAATCGGAGACCCAGTACTTC. It translates to CASSVRESETQYF.

The V call is TRBV2, the J call TRBJ2-7, with 7 bases that match TRBD1. Germline CDR1 is SNHLY and CDR2 is FYNNEI. J lost 4 bases, V lost 7 bases, and 7 bases had no gene match. The CDR3 sequence is 13 residues long. The CDR3 protein is CASIPGGTYEQYF. The CDR3 DNA is TGTGCCAGCATTCCAGGGGGTACGTACGAGCAGTACTTC.

The rearrangement joins TRBV3-1 (or the pseudogene TRBV3-2) to TRBJ1-2; D ambiguous. There are 15 residues in the CDR3. CDR1 is LGHDT, CDR2 YNNKEL, per germline (reference sequence). V lost 4 bases and J 7 bases, leaving 19 bases between the germline ends. The CDR3 bases are TGTGCCAGCAGCCTCGGGTCTAAGCTTTCGAGTGGCTACACCTTC. Translating it yields CASSLGSKLSSGYTF.

The gene calls are TRBV21-1 and TRBJ1-5; the D call in the table, TRBD1, was not verified against the DNA. TRBV21-1 is recorded as a pseudogene. CDR3 length equals 14 residues. The CDR3 DNA reads TGTGCCAGCAGCCTAACAGGGGGAAATCAGCCCCAGCATTTT. Translated, it gives CASSLTGGNQPQHF.

V is TRBV29-1 and J is TRBJ2-3; 11 bases align to TRBD2. This CDR3 region has 15 residues. Per the germline V gene, CDR1 is SQVTM and CDR2 is ANQGSEA. The V gene end was trimmed by 3 bases and the J gene end by 6 bases; junction bases not matched to a gene: 8. The CDR3 is CSVELAGGLGDTQYF. CDR3 coding DNA: TGCAGCGTTGAGCTAGCGGGAGGCCTAGGTGATACGCAGTATTTT.

The rearrangement links TRBV25-1 to TRBJ1-4; 8 nucleotides line up with TRBD1. Germline V CDR1 and CDR2: MGHDK, SYGVNS. Germline trimming cut 8 bases from V and 8 bases from J; bases unmatched to any gene: 7. The CDR3 totals 13 residues. CDR3 protein: CASGQGAMEKLFF. The CDR3 DNA follows: TGTGCCAGCGGCCAGGGGGCTATGGAAAAACTGTTTTTT.

The table lists this clone with a count of one. The V gene is TRBV21-1, the J gene TRBJ1-1; the table's D call, TRBD1, was not checked against the DNA. TRBV21-1 is described as a pseudogene. The CDR3 has 15 amino acids. The CDR3 region has the DNA TGTGCCAGCAGCGAAACCTTTCCAACAGGGACTGAAGCTTTCTTT. This encodes CASSETFPTGTEAFF.

This sequence joins TRBV9 and TRBJ2-7; D is possibly TRBD2 (5 bases). The CDR3 runs 15 residues. CDR1 is SGDLS and CDR2 is YYNGEE in the germline V gene. Between the trimmed V and J ends, which lost 3 bases and 1 base, there was a span of 14 bases. The CDR3 DNA follows: TGTGCCAGCAGCGCGCAACCGGCGGGTTCCTACGAGCAGTACTTC. It is translated as CASSAQPAGSYEQYF.

V gene TRBV11-2 combines with J gene TRBJ2-7; D possibly corresponds to TRBD1 (6 bases). The V end was cut by 6 bases, the J end by 6 bases, with 21 bases between. The CDR3 has 15 amino acids. CDR1 and CDR2 (germline): SGHAT, FQNNGV. CDR3 region: CASRSELGTSREQYF. CDR3 sequence (DNA): TGTGCCAGCAGAAGTGAGCTAGGGACAAGTCGCGAGCAGTACTTC.

J is TRBJ2-3 and V is TRBV7-8, with 12 bases lining up with TRBD1. CDR3 length: 15 amino acids. Looked up from germline, CDR1 is SGHVS and CDR2 is FQNEAQ. The V segment lost 3 bases and the J segment 5 bases; nucleotides outside the gene matches: 3. In DNA, the CDR3 is TGTGCCAGCAGCTTGGGGACAGGGGGCGAAGATACGCAGTATTTT. Translated: CASSLGTGGEDTQYF.

This chain joins TRBV7-3 and TRBJ1-2; D might be TRBD1 (5 bases). The germline gives CDR1 SGHTA, CDR2 FQGTGA. The V and J ends lost 5 bases and 2 bases respectively, with 15 bases between them. CDR3 length equals 15 residues. The CDR3, as DNA: TGTGCCAGCAGCCTGTGGACACCGATCAACTATGGCTACACCTTC. As protein: CASSLWTPINYGYTF.

J is TRBJ2-1 and V is TRBV2; a weak D match, TRBD2 (5 bases). Between the trimmed V and J ends, which lost 10 bases and 7 bases, there was a span of 17 bases. CDR3 size: 13 residues. Looked up from germline, CDR1 is SNHLY and CDR2 is FYNNEI. In DNA, the CDR3 is TGTGCCATACAACGGGGTGTTTATAATGAGCAGTTCTTC. Its protein product is CAIQRGVYNEQFF.

The genes are TRBV5-6 and TRBJ2-3, with 9 positions matching TRBD1. The CDR3 covers 18 residues. Germline V lookup: CDR1 SGHDT, CDR2 YYEEEE. With 4 bases clipped from V and 3 bases from J, the junction kept 15 bases outside the gene matches. This CDR3 reads CASSQGTGKDVGTDTQYF. The CDR3 DNA reads as TGTGCCAGCAGCCAGGGGACAGGGAAGGATGTTGGGACAGATACGCAGTATTTT. The full variable domain, rest sourced from reference TRBV5-6 and TRBJ2-3, is DAGVTQSPTHLIKTRGQQVTLRCSPKSGHDTVSWYQQALGQGPQFIFQYYEEEERQRGNFPDRFSGHQFPNYSSELNVNALLLGDSALYLCASSQGTGKDVGTDTQYFGPGTRLTVL.

The chain carries TRBV7-9 and TRBJ2-4; D is unclear. V was trimmed by 2 bases and J by 0 bases, leaving 8 bases between them. Germline-derived CDR1 and CDR2 are SEHNR and FQNEAQ (reference sequence). This CDR3 has 15 residues. The CDR3 region has the DNA TGTGCCAGCAGCTTATCAGGCGTAGCCAAAAACATTCAGTACTTC. Translated, it gives CASSLSGVAKNIQYF.

The rearrangement joins TRBV29-1 to TRBJ2-7, with 8 bases matching TRBD1. The V segment lost 6 bases and the J segment 8 bases; nucleotides outside the gene matches: 9. This CDR3 has 12 amino acids. CDR1 is SQVTM and CDR2 is ANQGSEA in the germline V gene. The DNA of the CDR3 is TGCAGCGTAAATAAAGGACAGGGCAAGCAGTACTTC. It codes for CSVNKGQGKQYF.

This clone has only one observation. This chain uses TRBV4-3 with TRBJ1-2; no definite D call. The V gene lost 1 base and the J gene lost 4 bases, with 4 bases spanning the gap. The germline gives CDR1 LGHNA, CDR2 YSLEER. This CDR3 contains 12 residues. The CDR3 reads CASSQGPYGYTF. DNA of the CDR3: TGCGCCAGCAGCCAAGGGCCCTATGGCTACACCTTC.

The chain carries TRBV28 and TRBJ2-1; 11 positions match TRBD2. CDR1 is MDHEN and CDR2 is SYDVKM in the germline V gene. The CDR3 is 17 amino acids. The V gene end was trimmed by 7 bases and the J gene end by 3 bases; junction bases not matched to a gene: 11. The CDR3 sequence is CASTLPPTSGNYNEQFF. The CDR3 DNA reads TGTGCCAGCACCCTTCCCCCGACTAGCGGGAACTACAATGAGCAGTTCTTC.